These 2 T cell receptor beta chains originate from one sample sequenced in a study of T cell changes during pregnancy in multiple sclerosis. TCRdb's copy holds only in-frame clones and misses some; the assay was immunoSEQ multiplex PCR. The sample has tens of thousands of clones, 80% to 95% seen once; the top ten hold almost 6.5%. The material was peripheral blood, obtained in the third trimester of pregnancy. The receptors originated from a female donor in good health, enrolled as a control in a pregnancy study.

The chain recombines TRBV5-1 with TRBJ2-3; no definite D call. The CDR3 loop spans 15 amino acids. V gave up 2 bases and J gave up 5 bases, with 15 bases separating them. From germline, CDR1 is SGHRS and CDR2 YFSETQ. CDR3 loop: CASSFRSTEGDTQYF. Here the CDR3 DNA reads TGCGCCAGCAGCTTTCGTAGCACTGAAGGAGATACGCAGTATTTT.

The chain has TRBV6-6 and TRBJ1-1; unclear D gene. The germline gives CDR1 MNHNY, CDR2 SVGAGI (reference sequence). Trimming removed 2 bases at V and 1 base at J, with 8 bases between. The length of the CDR3 is 14 residues. The CDR3 DNA reads as TGTGCCAGCAGTTACGTGGAGAGGAACACTGAAGCTTTCTTT. This sequence encodes CASSYVERNTEAFF.